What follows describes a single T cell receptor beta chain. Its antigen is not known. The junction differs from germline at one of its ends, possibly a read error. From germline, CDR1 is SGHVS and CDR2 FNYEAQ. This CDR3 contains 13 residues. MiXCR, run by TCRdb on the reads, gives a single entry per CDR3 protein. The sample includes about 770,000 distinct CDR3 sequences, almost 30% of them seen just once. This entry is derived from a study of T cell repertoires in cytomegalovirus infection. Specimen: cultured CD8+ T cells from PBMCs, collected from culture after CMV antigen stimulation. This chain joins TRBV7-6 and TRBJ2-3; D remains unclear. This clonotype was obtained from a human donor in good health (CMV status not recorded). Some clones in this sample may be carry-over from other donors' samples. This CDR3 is CVSSLKVEDTQYF. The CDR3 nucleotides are TGTGTCAGCAGCTTAAAAGTCGAAGATACGCAGTATTTT.